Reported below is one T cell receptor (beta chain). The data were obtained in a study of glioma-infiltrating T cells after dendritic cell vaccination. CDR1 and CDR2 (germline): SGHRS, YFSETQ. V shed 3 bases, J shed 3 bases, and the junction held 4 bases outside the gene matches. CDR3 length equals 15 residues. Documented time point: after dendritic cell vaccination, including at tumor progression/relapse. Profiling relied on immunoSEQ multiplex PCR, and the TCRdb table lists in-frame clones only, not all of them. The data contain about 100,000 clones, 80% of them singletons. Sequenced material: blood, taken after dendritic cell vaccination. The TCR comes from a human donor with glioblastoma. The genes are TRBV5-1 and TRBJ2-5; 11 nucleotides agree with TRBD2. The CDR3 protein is CASSYSGGAEETQYF. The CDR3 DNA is TGCGCCAGCAGCTATAGCGGGGGGGCCGAAGAGACCCAGTACTTC.